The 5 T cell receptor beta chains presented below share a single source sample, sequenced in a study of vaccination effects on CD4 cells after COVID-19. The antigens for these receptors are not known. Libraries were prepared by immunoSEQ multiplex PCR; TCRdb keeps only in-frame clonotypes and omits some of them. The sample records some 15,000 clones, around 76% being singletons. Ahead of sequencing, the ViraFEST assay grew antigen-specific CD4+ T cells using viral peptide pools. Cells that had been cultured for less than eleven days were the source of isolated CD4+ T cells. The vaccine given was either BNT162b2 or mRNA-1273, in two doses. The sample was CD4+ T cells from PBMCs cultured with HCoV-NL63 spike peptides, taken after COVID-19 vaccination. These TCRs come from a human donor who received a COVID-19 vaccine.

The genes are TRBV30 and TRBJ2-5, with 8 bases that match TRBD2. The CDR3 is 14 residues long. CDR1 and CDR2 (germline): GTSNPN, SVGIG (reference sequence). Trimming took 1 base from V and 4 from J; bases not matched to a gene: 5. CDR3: CAWSAHTSGETQYF. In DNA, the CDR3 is TGTGCCTGGAGTGCCCATACTAGCGGAGAGACCCAGTACTTC.

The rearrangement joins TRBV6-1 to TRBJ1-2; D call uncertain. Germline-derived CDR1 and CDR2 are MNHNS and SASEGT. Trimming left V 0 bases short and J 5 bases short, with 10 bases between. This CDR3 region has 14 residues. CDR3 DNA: TGTGCCAGCAGTGAAGCGCCGTCAGTTTATGGCTACACCTTC. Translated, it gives CASSEAPSVYGYTF.

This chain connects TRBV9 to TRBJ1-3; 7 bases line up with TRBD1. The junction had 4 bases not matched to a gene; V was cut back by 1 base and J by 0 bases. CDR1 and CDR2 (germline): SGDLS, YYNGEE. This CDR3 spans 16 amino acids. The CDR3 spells CASSVSEGASGNTIYF. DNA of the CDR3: TGTGCCAGCAGCGTATCGGAGGGGGCCTCTGGAAACACCATATATTTT.

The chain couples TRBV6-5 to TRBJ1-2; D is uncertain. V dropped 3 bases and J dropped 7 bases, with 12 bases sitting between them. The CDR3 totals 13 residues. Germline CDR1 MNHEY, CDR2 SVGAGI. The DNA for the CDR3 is TGTGCCAGCAGTTATAAGAGGGCTGGTGGCTACACCTTC. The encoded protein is CASSYKRAGGYTF.

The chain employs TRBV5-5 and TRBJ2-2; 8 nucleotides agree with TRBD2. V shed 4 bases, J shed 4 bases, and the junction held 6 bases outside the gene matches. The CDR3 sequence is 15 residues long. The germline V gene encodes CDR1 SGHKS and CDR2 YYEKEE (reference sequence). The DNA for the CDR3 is TGTGCCAGCAGCATGAGCGGGAGAGGCACCGGGGAGCTGTTTTTT. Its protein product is CASSMSGRGTGELFF. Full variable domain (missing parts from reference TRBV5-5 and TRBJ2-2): DAGVTQSPTHLIKTRGQQVTLRCSPISGHKSVSWYQQVLGQGPQFIFQYYEKEERGRGNFPDRFSARQFPNYSSELNVNALLLGDSALYLCASSMSGRGTGELFFGEGSRLTVL.